This passage covers 2 T cell receptor beta chains from one sample sequenced in a study of OX40 agonist ivuxolimab in advanced cancers. TCRdb's copy holds only in-frame clones and misses some; the assay was immunoSEQ multiplex PCR. Of approximately 45,000 clones listed, 88% are singletons. The sequencing here drew on CD4+ or CD8+ T cells sorted from blood, taken in a trial of the OX40 agonist ivuxolimab. Every receptor here comes from an adult with an advanced solid tumor such as melanoma, head and neck, liver or kidney cancer.

This clone was seen once. The CDR3 loop reads CSVEEGTSGSTDTQYF. In nucleotides, the CDR3 is TGCAGCGTTGAAGAAGGGACTAGCGGGAGCACAGATACGCAGTATTTT. The rearrangement joins TRBV29-1 to TRBJ2-3; 12 nucleotides line up with TRBD2. The germline V gene has CDR1 SQVTM and CDR2 ANQGSEA. This CDR3 region has 16 residues. The V and J ends lost 0 bases and 0 bases, in that order; junction bases with no gene match: 1.

The chain combines TRBV18 with TRBJ2-1; D remains unclear. Trimming took 2 bases from V and 2 from J, leaving 13 bases between them. CDR3 length equals 16 residues. Germline CDR1 KGHSH, CDR2 LQKENI. The CDR3 loop reads CASSPTVGSTYNEQFF. The CDR3 region has the DNA TGTGCCAGCTCACCAACGGTGGGCTCCACCTACAATGAGCAGTTCTTC.